Sequencing of this T cell receptor (beta chain) was carried out in a study of CD8 T cells in ankylosing spondylitis. The ends were cut back, 6 bases at V and 4 bases at J, with 9 bases in the middle. The CDR3 has 13 amino acids. TCRdb processed the 5' RACE reads anew with MiXCR; each CDR3 protein has one entry. In the table there are about 150,000 distinct CDR3 sequences, 44% of which are singletons. This clonotype was seen only a few times. Sequenced sample: synovial fluid, either unsorted or a sorted T cell fraction (not recorded which). This TCR was sampled from a male donor with ankylosing spondylitis. This sequence joins TRBV12-3 or TRBV12-4 and TRBJ2-2; no clear D gene. The CDR3 protein is CASSPMGTGELFF. CDR3 DNA: TGTGCCAGCAGCCCGATGGGCACCGGGGAGCTGTTTTTT.